Listed below are T cell receptor beta chains from one sample, sequenced in a study of regulatory T cells in long-lasting Graves disease. One entry per CDR3 protein results from TCRdb running MiXCR on the multiplex PCR reads. The sample holds approximately 690,000 distinct CDR3 sequences, 25% to 35% seen once. Specimen: peripheral blood mononuclear cells (PBMCs), collected when the disease was refractory, from a patient treated with antithyroid drugs. The receptors stem from a female donor with Graves disease. Each CDR3 is given with its conserved first and last residue. A D gene is named only where the DNA matches it firmly. Size is stated for part of the rows, as once, few or many counts, or as a class when the clone is expanded.

V: TRBV2
J: TRBJ1-5
size: NA
D: NA
CDR3: CASNENLVNQPQHF
DNA: TGTGCCAGCAACGAAAACCTAGTTAATCAGCCCCAGCATTTT

V: TRBV30
J: TRBJ2-1
size: NA
D: TRBD2
CDR3: CACSMRTSGSGHEQFF
DNA: TGTGCCTGTAGTATGAGGACTAGCGGGAGTGGGCATGAGCAGTTCTTC

V: TRBV30
J: TRBJ1-2
size: few
D: NA
CDR3: CAWSAHRDTIYGYTF
DNA: TGTGCCTGGAGTGCCCACCGGGACACCATCTATGGCTACACCTTC

V: TRBV7-2
J: TRBJ2-7
size: few
D: NA
CDR3: CASSVWDGYEQYF
DNA: TGTGCCAGCAGCGTGTGGGACGGCTACGAGCAGTACTTC

V: TRBV7-9
J: TRBJ1-2
size: NA
D: TRBD1
CDR3: CASSQQGAGYGYTF
DNA: TGTGCCAGCAGCCAACAGGGGGCCGGCTATGGCTACACCTTC

V: TRBV6-1
J: TRBJ2-7
size: few
D: NA
CDR3: CASSVLSGQGDEQYF
DNA: TGTGCCAGCAGCGTTCTATCCGGGCAGGGTGATGAGCAGTACTTC

V: TRBV6-9
J: TRBJ1-2
size: many
D: NA
CDR3: CASSLGSSNYGYTF
DNA: TGTGCCAGCAGTTTGGGCAGTTCTAACTATGGCTACACCTTC

V: TRBV19
J: TRBJ1-1
size: NA
D: NA
CDR3: CASTSNPGRMNTEAFF
DNA: TGTGCCAGTACTAGTAATCCGGGACGGATGAACACTGAAGCTTTCTTT

V: TRBV5-5
J: TRBJ1-1
size: NA
D: TRBD1
CDR3: CASSLEQGAFLDTEAFF
DNA: TGTGCCAGCAGCTTGGAACAGGGGGCTTTTTTGGACACTGAAGCTTTCTTT

V: TRBV19
J: TRBJ2-1
size: NA
D: TRBD2
CDR3: CASSILTSGSSIEQFF
DNA: TGTGCCAGTAGTATCCTGACTAGCGGGAGCTCCATTGAGCAGTTCTTC

V: TRBV7-2
J: TRBJ1-3
size: NA
D: NA
CDR3: CASSLDIGASGNTIYF
DNA: TGTGCCAGCAGCTTAGATATCGGGGCATCTGGAAACACCATATATTTT

V: TRBV28
J: TRBJ1-1
size: NA
D: NA
CDR3: CASSSFGLEAEAFF
DNA: TGTGCCAGCAGCAGTTTCGGTTTGGAGGCTGAAGCTTTCTTT

V: TRBV19
J: TRBJ1-2
size: NA
D: TRBD1
CDR3: CASGDRENYGYTF
DNA: TGTGCCAGCGGCGACAGGGAGAACTATGGCTACACCTTC

V: TRBV7-9
J: TRBJ2-7
size: NA
D: TRBD2
CDR3: CASSLGLAMVGEQYF
DNA: TGTGCCAGCAGCTTAGGACTAGCGATGGTGGGCGAGCAGTACTTC

V: TRBV12-3/TRBV12-4
J: TRBJ1-2
size: NA
D: NA
CDR3: CASSLITGAYGYTF
DNA: TGTGCCAGCAGCTTGATCACAGGAGCCTATGGCTACACCTTC

V: TRBV28
J: TRBJ1-5
size: many
D: TRBD1
CDR3: CASSPPDDRVVNQPQHF
DNA: TGTGCCAGCAGTCCTCCCGATGACAGGGTGGTCAATCAGCCCCAGCATTTT

V: TRBV3-1
J: TRBJ1-4
size: few
D: NA
CDR3: CASSQDWGARGEKLFF
DNA: TGTGCCAGCAGCCAAGATTGGGGGGCCCGGGGGGAAAAACTGTTTTTT

V: TRBV7-9
J: TRBJ2-2
size: NA
D: NA
CDR3: CASSRGLRELFF
DNA: TGTGCCAGCAGCCGGGGACTGAGGGAGCTGTTTTTT

V: TRBV6-1
J: TRBJ2-7
size: many
D: TRBD1
CDR3: CASSELDRGSGEQYF
DNA: TGTGCCAGCAGTGAATTGGACAGGGGATCAGGCGAGCAGTACTTC

V: TRBV24-1
J: TRBJ2-5
size: NA
D: TRBD1
CDR3: CATSEGTGGLWETQYF
DNA: TGTGCCACCTCGGAGGGAACAGGGGGTCTATGGGAGACCCAGTACTTC

V: TRBV12-3/TRBV12-4
J: TRBJ1-1
size: few
D: TRBD1
CDR3: CASSQTGDAEAFF
DNA: TGTGCCAGCAGCCAAACAGGGGACGCTGAAGCTTTCTTT

V: TRBV28
J: TRBJ1-5
size: many
D: NA
CDR3: CASSTSGFGNQPQHF
DNA: NA

V: TRBV5-1
J: TRBJ2-2
size: NA
D: NA
CDR3: CASSLAVGRSTGELFF
DNA: TGCGCCAGCAGCTTGGCCGTCGGGAGAAGCACCGGGGAGCTGTTTTTT

V: TRBV3-1
J: TRBJ1-1
size: few
D: TRBD1
CDR3: CASSQGGAGTDHEAFF
DNA: TGTGCCAGCAGCCAAGGGGGTGCGGGGACAGATCATGAAGCTTTCTTT

V: TRBV7-9
J: TRBJ1-1
size: NA
D: TRBD1
CDR3: CASSSQGGRSTEAFF
DNA: TGTGCCAGCAGCTCTCAGGGGGGCCGGAGCACTGAAGCTTTCTTT

V: TRBV28
J: TRBJ1-1
size: many
D: NA
CDR3: CASSRPYPRATEAFF
DNA: TGTGCCAGCAGTCGCCCATACCCCCGGGCCACTGAAGCTTTCTTT

V: TRBV5-6
J: TRBJ2-2
size: NA
D: NA
CDR3: CASSLVFAGTGELFF
DNA: TGTGCCAGCAGCTTGGTGTTTGCGGGCACCGGGGAGCTGTTTTTT

V: TRBV20-1
J: TRBJ1-2
size: NA
D: TRBD1
CDR3: CSARDGTGALNYGYTF
DNA: TGCAGTGCTAGAGATGGGACAGGGGCCCTTAACTATGGCTACACCTTC